The sample holds many counts of the clone carrying this TCR beta chain. Its antigen remains unidentified. Any patient presenting with uncontrolled infection, other autoimmune disease, pregnancy or lactation was left out. The investigators amplified TCR beta CDR3 regions from RNA transcripts. An initial round of RT-PCR targeting the TCR CDR3 relied on the HTBI primer set. TCRdb independently ran MiXCR on the multiplex PCR reads; one entry per CDR3 protein. The table lists approximately 640,000 distinct CDR3 sequences, over 40% of them singletons, with roughly 6.5% in the top ten. The sample originates from a study of T cells in Graves' hyperthyroidism and ophthalmopathy. Study-level findings and limits: The model identified upcoming ophthalmopathy a median about 6.5 months ahead of onset. Most clonotypes expanded in the thyroid (above 0.001) were also present in blood.

The J segment lost 6 bases and the V segment lost 2 bases, leaving 8 bases of the junction unmatched. The CDR3 is made up of 15 amino acids. Germline-derived CDR1 and CDR2 are LNHNV and YYDKDF (reference sequence). This chain uses TRBV15 with TRBJ1-2; 8 bases fit TRBD1. The origin of this receptor is an adult man with Graves' disease, either hyperthyroidism or ophthalmopathy (not recorded which). Sequences were obtained from peripheral blood or thyroid tissue (not recorded which). The CDR3 region is CATSRHKTGEDGYTF. The CDR3 nucleotides read TGTGCCACCAGCAGACATAAGACAGGGGAGGATGGCTACACCTTC. The full variable domain, its missing parts supplied by reference TRBV15 and TRBJ1-2, is DAMVIQNPRYQVTQFGKPVTLSCSQTLNHNVMYWYQQKSSQAPKLLFHYYDKDFNNEADTPDNFQSRRPNTSFCFLDIRSPGLGDTAMYLCATSRHKTGEDGYTFGSGTRLTVV.